This is a list of T cell receptor beta chains from one sample in a study of molecular identifiers for immune sequencing clone quantification. TCRdb re-called the PCR reads with MiXCR, one entry per CDR3 protein. The data hold about 640,000 distinct CDR3 sequences, with just under 20% observed a single time. What was sequenced was naive CD8+ T cells from blood, with Jurkat cell RNA spiked in. These receptors originate from a human donor in good health. Some libraries in this study had Jurkat cell RNA spiked in. The CDR3 runs from the conserved cysteine through the conserved F or W. The D gene is left open where the match is weak. Clone size is shown for a subset of rows, as once, few, many or a class of expanded clone.

v_gene	d_gene	j_gene	abundance	CDR3nt	CDR3aa
TRBV12-3/TRBV12-4	.	TRBJ2-1	few	TGTGCCAGCAGTTTTGGCGGGACCCTCAATGAGCAGTTCTTC	CASSFGGTLNEQFF
TRBV12-3/TRBV12-4	.	TRBJ2-3	many	TGTGCCAGCAGTTTAAGGCTAGTTCATACGCAGTATTTT	CASSLRLVHTQYF
TRBV3-1	.	TRBJ2-4	many	TGTGCCAGCAGCCAATTGGACGAAGTTGCCAAAAACATTCAGTACTTC	CASSQLDEVAKNIQYF
TRBV7-9	.	TRBJ1-3	few	TGTGCCAGCAGCCCTAAGCGTTCGGGTTCTGGAAACACCATATATTTT	CASSPKRSGSGNTIYF
TRBV6-5	.	TRBJ2-7	many	TGTGCCAGCAGTGCAACGTTTCTGACAAGGGGCGAGCAGTACTTC	CASSATFLTRGEQYF
TRBV13	TRBD1	TRBJ1-1	many	TGTGCCAGCAGCCGGACAGGACTGGTGAACACTGAAGCTTTCTTT	CASSRTGLVNTEAFF
TRBV6-2/TRBV6-3	TRBD1	TRBJ1-5	many	TGTGCCAGCAGTTACGACAGGGGTCCAGTTCCCGACAATCAGCCCCAGCATTTT	CASSYDRGPVPDNQPQHF
TRBV12-3/TRBV12-4	.	TRBJ1-2	many	TGTGCCAGCAGTTCCGATAGGGCCTACTATGGCTACACCTTC	CASSSDRAYYGYTF
TRBV27	.	TRBJ2-6	few	TGTGCCAGCAGTTTAGCAGGGCCCTTCTCTGGGGCCAACGTCCTGACTTTC	CASSLAGPFSGANVLTF
TRBV11-3	.	TRBJ2-7	.	TGTGCCAGCAGCTTAAGTTACAGTAACAATGAGCAGTACTTC	CASSLSYSNNEQYF